Each of the 17 T cell receptor beta chains below was sequenced from the same sample in a study of CD8 T cells in ankylosing spondylitis. In TCRdb, the 5' RACE reads were re-called with MiXCR into one record per CDR3 protein. The profile shows some 270,000 distinct CDR3 sequences, roughly 32% of them singletons. Specimen: blood, either unsorted or a sorted T cell fraction (not recorded which). These receptors were taken from a male donor with ankylosing spondylitis or in good health (not recorded which).

There are many counts of this clonotype. This chain connects TRBV6-5 to TRBJ2-7, with 7 positions matching TRBD1. CDR1 MNHEY and CDR2 SVGAGI come from the germline V gene. CDR3 length: 16 amino acids. Trimming at V came to 2 bases and at J to 4 bases, leaving 11 bases not matched to a gene. Here the CDR3 DNA reads TGTGCCAGCAGTTACCAACCGAACAGGGGCCGTTACGAGCAGTACTTC. Translating it yields CASSYQPNRGRYEQYF.

The chain uses TRBV7-2 and TRBJ2-1, with 7 bases matching TRBD2. V gave up 5 bases and J gave up 9 bases; unmatched junction bases: 13. This CDR3 has 15 residues. Germline V gene data show CDR1 as SGHTA and CDR2 as FQGNSA. The CDR3 DNA follows: TGTGCCAGCAGCCCTTCTAGCGGAGGAGGTGGTGAGCAGTTCTTC. Protein sequence: CASSPSSGGGGEQFF.

This clonotype was observed a handful of times. The rearrangement joins TRBV29-1 to TRBJ2-3; D is ambiguous. With 3 bases removed from V and 2 bases from J, the gap between germline ends came to 15 bases. Germline CDR1 is SQVTM and CDR2 is ANQGSEA. This CDR3 has 15 residues. The CDR3 spells CSVERQIYITDTQYF. The DNA for the CDR3 is TGCAGCGTTGAGCGGCAGATTTATATCACAGATACGCAGTATTTT.

This clonotype has more than one count but fewer than ten. This chain links TRBV9 with TRBJ2-7, with D perhaps TRBD1 (5 bases). Germline CDR1 and CDR2: SGDLS and YYNGEE. The V end lost 0 bases, the J end lost 2 bases, and 9 bases lay between the germline ends. This CDR3 is 14 amino acids long. DNA for the CDR3: TGTGCCAGCAGCGTAGGATTCAGGGCCTACGAGCAGTACTTC. It encodes CASSVGFRAYEQYF.

The rearrangement links TRBV20-1 to TRBJ2-7; D remains ambiguous. This CDR3 is built from 12 residues. Germline V gene data show CDR1 as DFQATT and CDR2 as SNEGSKA (reference sequence). V lost 5 bases and J 1 base, leaving 9 bases between the germline ends. The DNA for the CDR3 is TGCAGTGCTTTCCTACCTTCCTACGAGCAGTACTTC. Translating it yields CSAFLPSYEQYF.

The chain combines TRBV20-1 with TRBJ2-2, with 9 bases identical to TRBD2. Germline V gene data show CDR1 as DFQATT and CDR2 as SNEGSKA (reference sequence). The CDR3 is 14 residues long. Germline trimming cut 6 bases from V and 1 base from J; bases unmatched to any gene: 3. Written as DNA, the CDR3 is TGCAGTGCGTTACTAGCGGGGAACACCGGGGAGCTGTTTTTT. It specifies CSALLAGNTGELFF.

There are many counts of this clonotype. The rearrangement joins TRBV20-1 to TRBJ2-5; TRBD2 aligns across 8 bases. There are 12 residues in the CDR3. Germline CDR1 and CDR2: DFQATT and SNEGSKA (reference sequence). This CDR3 is CRPSGFQETQYF. The DNA of the CDR3 is TGCAGGCCTAGCGGGTTCCAAGAGACCCAGTACTTC.

This chain uses TRBV7-8 with TRBJ2-7; D not resolved. Germline V gene lookup returns CDR1 SGHVS and CDR2 FQNEAQ. The CDR3 extends over 13 amino acids. Trimming left V 3 bases short and J 8 bases short, with 14 bases between. Written as DNA, the CDR3 is TGTGCCAGCAGCTTTACATACGGCGGACAGCAGTACTTC. Protein sequence: CASSFTYGGQQYF. Full variable domain (missing parts from reference TRBV7-8 and TRBJ2-7): GAGVSQSPRYKVAKRGQDVALRCDPISGHVSLFWYQQALGQGPEFLTYFQNEAQLDKSGLPSDRFFAERPEGSVSTLKIQRTQQEDSAVYLCASSFTYGGQQYFGPGTRLTVT.

V gene TRBV29-1 combines with J gene TRBJ2-5, with D possibly TRBD2 on 6 matching bases. Germline V gene sequence: CDR1 SQVTM, CDR2 ANQGSEA. Trimming took off 0 bases at V and 0 bases at J, with 11 bases between the two ends. This CDR3 has 15 residues. The CDR3 DNA reads as TGCAGCGTTGAAGATGGCAGGGACTACCAAGAGACCCAGTACTTC. Residues: CSVEDGRDYQETQYF. The full variable domain, completed using reference TRBV29-1 and TRBJ2-5, is SAVISQKPSRDICQRGTSLTIQCQVDSQVTMMFWYRQQPGQSLTLIATANQGSEATYESGFVIDKFPISRPNLTFSTLTVSNMSPEDSSIYLCSVEDGRDYQETQYFGPGTRLLVL.

The table lists this clonotype with a few counts. In nucleotides, the CDR3 is TGTGCCAGCAGCGCCAGGCAGGGGAGTTCCACAGATACGCAGTATTTT. Its translation: CASSARQGSSTDTQYF. V and J are TRBV9 and TRBJ2-3, with D possibly being TRBD1 (6 bases). V was shortened by 3 bases and J by 2 bases, with 16 bases between the two germline ends. The germline gives CDR1 SGDLS, CDR2 YYNGEE. There are 16 residues in the CDR3.

This clonotype was detected many times. V and J are TRBV6-6 and TRBJ2-1; the D is unclear. CDR1 MNHNY and CDR2 SVGAGI come from the germline V gene (reference sequence). The CDR3 sequence is 13 residues long. The germline V and J ends were trimmed by 8 bases and 0 bases, with 8 bases remaining between them. The CDR3 sequence is CASAVISYNEQFF. DNA of the CDR3: TGTGCCAGCGCCGTGATCTCCTACAATGAGCAGTTCTTC.

In its sample, this clonotype was seen once. V and J are TRBV29-1 and TRBJ2-1, with D maybe TRBD2 (6 bases). This CDR3 comprises 15 residues. V was pared by 1 base and J by 4 bases, with 14 bases between. CDR1 is SQVTM, CDR2 ANQGSEA, per germline. In nucleotides, the CDR3 is TGCAGCGTTGAAGGGTGGGGGGTTGGATACAATGAGCAGTTCTTC. As protein: CSVEGWGVGYNEQFF.

V gene TRBV7-8 combines with J gene TRBJ2-7; no clear D. The germline CDR1 and CDR2 sequences are SGHVS and FQNEAQ. Trimming removed 5 bases at V and 2 bases at J, with 10 bases between. The CDR3 has 13 residues. In DNA, the CDR3 is TGTGCCAGCAGCCACGGGCAAGCCTACGAGCAGTACTTC. It translates to CASSHGQAYEQYF.

The chain is built from TRBV12-3 or TRBV12-4 and TRBJ2-2; D call uncertain. The CDR3 sequence is 13 residues long. V lost 7 bases and J lost 5, with 11 bases in between. The CDR3 loop reads CASNPLETGELFF. The CDR3 nucleotides read TGTGCCAGCAACCCCCTGGAGACCGGGGAGCTGTTTTTT.

This clonotype was seen once. This chain connects TRBV11-2 to TRBJ1-2, with 9 bases identical to TRBD1. Trimming at V came to 1 base and at J to 7 bases, leaving 4 bases not matched to a gene. CDR3 length: 14 residues. CDR1 is SGHAT and CDR2 is FQNNGV in the germline V gene. The CDR3 region is CASSLGDRVRGYTF. CDR3 nucleotide sequence: TGTGCCAGCAGCTTAGGGGACAGGGTTCGTGGCTACACCTTC.

This chain uses TRBV28 with TRBJ1-1; TRBD1 is a possible D gene (5 bases). Germline-derived CDR1 and CDR2 are MDHEN and SYDVKM. The length of the CDR3 is 14 residues. V lost 9 bases, J lost 0 bases, and 14 bases lay in between. The CDR3 region is CASFQGMMNTEAFF. The DNA for the CDR3 is TGTGCCAGTTTTCAGGGTATGATGAACACTGAAGCTTTCTTT. The full variable domain, in which reference TRBV28 and TRBJ1-1 provide the parts outside the CDR3, is DVKVTQSSRYLVKRTGEKVFLECVQDMDHENMFWYRQDPGLGLRLIYFSYDVKMKEKGDIPEGYSVSREKKERFSLILESASTNQTSMYLCASFQGMMNTEAFFGQGTRLTVV.

This clonotype showed up just a few times. The genes are TRBV20-1 and TRBJ2-3, with 7 nucleotides matching TRBD1. Germline CDR1 and CDR2: DFQATT and SNEGSKA (reference sequence). V lost 5 bases to trimming and J lost 2 bases; unmatched junction nucleotides: 10. This CDR3 is built from 15 residues. The DNA of the CDR3 is TGCAGTGCTGGGGCCTGGGACAGAAACACAGATACGCAGTATTTT. Translating it yields CSAGAWDRNTDTQYF.